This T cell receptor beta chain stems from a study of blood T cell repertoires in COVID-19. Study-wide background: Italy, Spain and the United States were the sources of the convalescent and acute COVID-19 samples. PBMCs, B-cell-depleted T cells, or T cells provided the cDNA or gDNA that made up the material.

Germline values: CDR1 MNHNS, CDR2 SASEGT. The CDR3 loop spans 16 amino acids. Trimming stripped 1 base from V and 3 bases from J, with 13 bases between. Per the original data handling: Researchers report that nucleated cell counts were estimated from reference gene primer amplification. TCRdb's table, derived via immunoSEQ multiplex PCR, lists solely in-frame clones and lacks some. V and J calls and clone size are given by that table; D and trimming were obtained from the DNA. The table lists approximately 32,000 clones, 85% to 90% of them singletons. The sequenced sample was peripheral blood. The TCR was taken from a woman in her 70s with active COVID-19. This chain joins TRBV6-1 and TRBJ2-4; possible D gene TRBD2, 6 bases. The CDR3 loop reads CASSEGAGLGKNIQYF. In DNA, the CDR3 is TGTGCCAGCAGTGAAGGGGCGGGATTGGGCAAAAACATTCAGTACTTC.